Listed below are T cell receptor beta chains from one sample, sequenced in a study of shared clonotypes between healthy human individuals. TCRdb's table, derived via immunoSEQ multiplex PCR, lists solely in-frame clones and lacks some. The profile shows around 1.9 million clones, just over 90% of them singletons. Sequences were obtained from naive CD8+ T cells from PBMCs. The receptors were sampled from a young man in good health. Some clones in this sample may be carry-over from other donors' samples. The CDR3 runs from the conserved cysteine through the conserved F or W. Each record gives: D gene, V gene, clone size, J gene, CDR3 DNA, CDR3 protein. D genes are given only for firm matches. Some rows have no size entry. The others give once, few or many, or a class for an expanded clone.

D gene: TRBD2
V gene: TRBV5-6
clone size: -
J gene: TRBJ2-5
CDR3 DNA: TGTGCCAGCAGCTGGGGACTAGCGGGAGTCACCAGGGAGACCCAGTACTTC
CDR3 protein: CASSWGLAGVTRETQYF

D gene: -
V gene: TRBV28
clone size: -
J gene: TRBJ1-1
CDR3 DNA: TGTGCCAGCAGCGATCTCCGGGACACTGAAGCTTTCTTT
CDR3 protein: CASSDLRDTEAFF

D gene: TRBD2
V gene: TRBV28
clone size: -
J gene: TRBJ2-5
CDR3 DNA: TGTGCCAGCTCCTGGGGGCTAGCGGGAAATAGCGAGACCCAGTACTTC
CDR3 protein: CASSWGLAGNSETQYF

D gene: -
V gene: TRBV21-1
clone size: few
J gene: TRBJ2-7
CDR3 DNA: TGTGCCACCCGTATACAGCAAAAGAAAAAACTAGCACTTTACGAGCAGTACTTC
CDR3 protein: CATRIQQKKKLALYEQYF

D gene: TRBD1
V gene: TRBV5-1
clone size: -
J gene: TRBJ2-7
CDR3 DNA: TGCGCCAGCAGCTTTGGGACAGGGACCTACGAGCAGTACTTC
CDR3 protein: CASSFGTGTYEQYF

D gene: -
V gene: TRBV6-1
clone size: -
J gene: TRBJ2-1
CDR3 DNA: TGTGCCAGCAAAAGTCGAAGCTCCTACAATGAGCAGTTCTTC
CDR3 protein: CASKSRSSYNEQFF

D gene: -
V gene: TRBV4-1
clone size: once
J gene: TRBJ1-4
CDR3 DNA: TGCGCCAGCAGCCAGGTCGTTAATGAAAAACTGTTTTTT
CDR3 protein: CASSQVVNEKLFF

D gene: TRBD1
V gene: TRBV5-8
clone size: -
J gene: TRBJ1-1
CDR3 DNA: TGTGCCAGCAGCGCCCGGGACAGGGAGGTGGGTGCTTTCTTT
CDR3 protein: CASSARDREVGAFF

D gene: TRBD2
V gene: TRBV6-1
clone size: -
J gene: TRBJ2-7
CDR3 DNA: TGTGCCAGCAGTGAATTGCCTAGCGGTCCATCCTACGAGCAGTACTTC
CDR3 protein: CASSELPSGPSYEQYF

D gene: -
V gene: TRBV28
clone size: -
J gene: TRBJ2-7
CDR3 DNA: TGTGCCAGCAGAGAGGAGGGGAGCTACGAGCAGTACTTC
CDR3 protein: CASREEGSYEQYF

D gene: -
V gene: TRBV29-1
clone size: -
J gene: TRBJ2-3
CDR3 DNA: TGCAGCGTTGATTCAGATACGCAGTATTTT
CDR3 protein: CSVDSDTQYF

D gene: TRBD1
V gene: TRBV18
clone size: -
J gene: TRBJ2-7
CDR3 DNA: TGTGCCAGCTCAGATACAGGGGGGACCTACGAGCAGTACTTC
CDR3 protein: CASSDTGGTYEQYF

D gene: -
V gene: TRBV7-9
clone size: -
J gene: TRBJ1-2
CDR3 DNA: TGTGCCAGCAGCCTTGGGACCTCCGTAGATGGCTACACCTTC
CDR3 protein: CASSLGTSVDGYTF

D gene: TRBD1
V gene: TRBV7-2
clone size: -
J gene: TRBJ2-7
CDR3 DNA: TGTGCCAGCAGCTTCTCTCGGGACAGGGCTTACGAGCAGTACTTC
CDR3 protein: CASSFSRDRAYEQYF

D gene: -
V gene: TRBV5-4
clone size: -
J gene: TRBJ2-7
CDR3 DNA: TGTGCCAGCAGCGTGCGGGACAGTGGATCCTACGAGCAGTACTTC
CDR3 protein: CASSVRDSGSYEQYF

D gene: -
V gene: TRBV5-1
clone size: -
J gene: TRBJ2-1
CDR3 DNA: TGCGCCAGCAGCTTCGGCAATGAGCAGTTCTTC
CDR3 protein: CASSFGNEQFF

D gene: -
V gene: TRBV6-5
clone size: once
J gene: TRBJ1-1
CDR3 DNA: TGTGCCAGCAGTTACCGGTACATGAACACTGAAGCTTTCTTT
CDR3 protein: CASSYRYMNTEAFF

D gene: -
V gene: TRBV9
clone size: -
J gene: TRBJ2-7
CDR3 DNA: TGTGCCAGCAGCCCGAGACCAGGCTCCTACGAGCAGTACTTC
CDR3 protein: CASSPRPGSYEQYF

D gene: TRBD1
V gene: TRBV7-9
clone size: -
J gene: TRBJ1-2
CDR3 DNA: TGTGCCAGCAGCCTAGGACAGGGCCGCAGCTACACCTTC
CDR3 protein: CASSLGQGRSYTF

D gene: -
V gene: TRBV4-1
clone size: -
J gene: TRBJ1-2
CDR3 DNA: TGCGCCAGCAGTATGACCCCCGGGCCCCCTAACTATGGCTACACCTTC
CDR3 protein: CASSMTPGPPNYGYTF

D gene: -
V gene: TRBV11-2
clone size: -
J gene: TRBJ1-4
CDR3 DNA: TGTGCCAGCAGTCAAAAGCCGGGACCGGGAAAACTGTTTTTT
CDR3 protein: CASSQKPGPGKLFF

D gene: TRBD1
V gene: TRBV9
clone size: -
J gene: TRBJ1-4
CDR3 DNA: TGTGCCAGCAGCGGCGGGACAGGAAATGAAAAACTGTTTTTT
CDR3 protein: CASSGGTGNEKLFF

D gene: TRBD2
V gene: TRBV11-2
clone size: -
J gene: TRBJ2-7
CDR3 DNA: TGTGCCAGCAGCTTAGGGGCGGGAGCGCCCTACGAGCAGTACTTC
CDR3 protein: CASSLGAGAPYEQYF

D gene: -
V gene: TRBV6-5
clone size: -
J gene: TRBJ1-1
CDR3 DNA: TGTGCCAGCAGTTACTCGAGGTTAGCCACTGAAGCTTTCTTT
CDR3 protein: CASSYSRLATEAFF

D gene: -
V gene: TRBV6-6
clone size: -
J gene: TRBJ2-5
CDR3 DNA: TGTGCCAGCAGTCCTGTGAAGACGGGGCCGGAGACCCAGTACTTC
CDR3 protein: CASSPVKTGPETQYF

D gene: -
V gene: TRBV10-3
clone size: -
J gene: TRBJ2-5
CDR3 DNA: TGTGCCATCAGTGACTTTCCCCGGGACACCTACGAAGAGACCCAGTACTTC
CDR3 protein: CAISDFPRDTYEETQYF

D gene: -
V gene: TRBV28
clone size: -
J gene: TRBJ2-7
CDR3 DNA: TGTGCCAGCAGTTCCCCCCGATTGGTAACCTCCTACGAGCAGTACTTC
CDR3 protein: CASSSPRLVTSYEQYF

D gene: TRBD1
V gene: TRBV29-1
clone size: -
J gene: TRBJ1-2
CDR3 DNA: TGCAGCGTTTTCAGGGGGCGTAACTATGGCTACACCTTC
CDR3 protein: CSVFRGRNYGYTF

D gene: -
V gene: TRBV28
clone size: -
J gene: TRBJ1-2
CDR3 DNA: TGTGCCAGCAGTTTAGACAGGTTCCCCTATGGCTACACCTTC
CDR3 protein: CASSLDRFPYGYTF

D gene: -
V gene: TRBV6-6
clone size: -
J gene: TRBJ1-3
CDR3 DNA: TGTGCCAGCACCTCTACCCGAAGAAACACCATATATTTT
CDR3 protein: CASTSTRRNTIYF

D gene: -
V gene: TRBV6-1
clone size: once
J gene: TRBJ1-1
CDR3 DNA: TGTGCCAGCAGTGAATGGGTCTCCCTGGGCAGCCTGGGGGCTCTGAACACTGAAGCTTTCTTT
CDR3 protein: CASSEWVSLGSLGALNTEAFF

D gene: -
V gene: TRBV28
clone size: -
J gene: TRBJ2-7
CDR3 DNA: TGTGCCAGCAGTCCCCGTAGGACGTCCTACGAGCAGTACTTC
CDR3 protein: CASSPRRTSYEQYF

D gene: -
V gene: TRBV6-5
clone size: once
J gene: TRBJ2-1
CDR3 DNA: TGTGCCAGCAGTTCTACCTGGGACCGAAGGGATGAGCAGTTCTTC
CDR3 protein: CASSSTWDRRDEQFF

D gene: TRBD1
V gene: TRBV6-1
clone size: -
J gene: TRBJ2-1
CDR3 DNA: TGTGCCAGCAGTGGAGACAGGGGATACAATGAGCAGTTCTTC
CDR3 protein: CASSGDRGYNEQFF

D gene: TRBD1
V gene: TRBV7-3
clone size: -
J gene: TRBJ2-7
CDR3 DNA: TGTGCCAGCAGCTTAACTCCGGGACAGATCTACGAGCAGTACTTC
CDR3 protein: CASSLTPGQIYEQYF

D gene: -
V gene: TRBV6-1
clone size: once
J gene: TRBJ2-7
CDR3 DNA: TGTGCCAGCAGTGGGGGGACTTATTCTTACGAGCAGTACTTC
CDR3 protein: CASSGGTYSYEQYF

D gene: -
V gene: TRBV7-9
clone size: -
J gene: TRBJ2-1
CDR3 DNA: TGTGCCAGCAGCTTATTGGCAGCCTACAATGAGCAGTTCTTC
CDR3 protein: CASSLLAAYNEQFF

D gene: TRBD2
V gene: TRBV30
clone size: -
J gene: TRBJ2-3
CDR3 DNA: TGTGCCTGGAGTCGCTTCGAGGGTGGCGGGAGGGTTACAGATACGCAGTATTTT
CDR3 protein: CAWSRFEGGGRVTDTQYF

D gene: -
V gene: TRBV5-1
clone size: -
J gene: TRBJ2-7
CDR3 DNA: TGCGCCAGCAGCTTCGCAACGGGGTCATACGAGCAGTACTTC
CDR3 protein: CASSFATGSYEQYF

D gene: -
V gene: TRBV19
clone size: -
J gene: TRBJ1-5
CDR3 DNA: TGTGCCAGTAGTATAAATCGGGGCAGCCACAATCAGCCCCAGCATTTT
CDR3 protein: CASSINRGSHNQPQHF

D gene: TRBD2
V gene: TRBV29-1
clone size: once
J gene: TRBJ2-3
CDR3 DNA: TGCAGCGTCCAGGGACTAGAGGAAGAGACAGATACGCAGTATTTT
CDR3 protein: CSVQGLEEETDTQYF

D gene: -
V gene: TRBV4-3
clone size: -
J gene: TRBJ2-7
CDR3 DNA: TGCGCCAGCAGCCAAGGGATGACGGGGACTACGGGGGGCCGGGAGCAGTACTTC
CDR3 protein: CASSQGMTGTTGGREQYF

D gene: TRBD2
V gene: TRBV4-1
clone size: -
J gene: TRBJ2-7
CDR3 DNA: TGCGCCAGCAGCCAAGAAGTGTCTAGCGGGCTTTCCTACGAGCAGTACTTC
CDR3 protein: CASSQEVSSGLSYEQYF

D gene: TRBD1
V gene: TRBV19
clone size: -
J gene: TRBJ2-7
CDR3 DNA: TGTGCCAGTACCGGCCCGGGACAGGGTTTACACGAGCAGTACTTC
CDR3 protein: CASTGPGQGLHEQYF

D gene: -
V gene: TRBV19
clone size: -
J gene: TRBJ2-7
CDR3 DNA: TGTGCCAGTAGTCTTGGGACGAGTTTACAGGACGAGCAGTACTTC
CDR3 protein: CASSLGTSLQDEQYF

D gene: TRBD1
V gene: TRBV7-9
clone size: -
J gene: TRBJ1-4
CDR3 DNA: TGTGCCAGCAGCACCCGACAGGGAGGCGATGAAAAACTGTTTTTT
CDR3 protein: CASSTRQGGDEKLFF

D gene: -
V gene: TRBV15
clone size: -
J gene: TRBJ1-3
CDR3 DNA: TGTGCCACCAGCAGAGATAAGGGACTAGGAAACACCATATATTTT
CDR3 protein: CATSRDKGLGNTIYF